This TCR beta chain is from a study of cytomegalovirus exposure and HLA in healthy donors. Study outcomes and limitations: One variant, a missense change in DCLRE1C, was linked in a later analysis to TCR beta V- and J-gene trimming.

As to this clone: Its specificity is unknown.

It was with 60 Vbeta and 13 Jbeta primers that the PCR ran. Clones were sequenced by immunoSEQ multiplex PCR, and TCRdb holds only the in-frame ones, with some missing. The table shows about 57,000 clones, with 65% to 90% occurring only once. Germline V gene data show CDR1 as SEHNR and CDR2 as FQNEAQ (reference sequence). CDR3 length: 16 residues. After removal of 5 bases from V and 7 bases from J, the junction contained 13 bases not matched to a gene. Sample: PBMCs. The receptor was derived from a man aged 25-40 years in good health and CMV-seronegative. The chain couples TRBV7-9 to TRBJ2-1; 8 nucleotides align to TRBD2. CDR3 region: CASSPGPSGSGNEQFF. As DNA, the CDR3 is TGTGCCAGCAGCCCGGGGCCCAGCGGGAGCGGTAATGAGCAGTTCTTC. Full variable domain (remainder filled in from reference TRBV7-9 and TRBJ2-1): DTGVSQNPRHKITKRGQNVTFRCDPISEHNRLYWYRQTLGQGPEFLTYFQNEAQLEKSRLLSDRFSAERPKGSFSTLEIQRTEQGDSAMYLCASSPGPSGSGNEQFFGPGTRLTVL.